The 19 T cell receptor beta chains presented below share a single source sample, sequenced in a study of blood T cell repertoires in COVID-19. This table comes from immunoSEQ multiplex PCR, and its TCRdb copy is limited to in-frame clones, with some not included. The sample has approximately 160,000 clones, around 84% seen once. Input material: peripheral blood. The receptor source for this set is a man in his fifties with active or convalescent COVID-19.

The chain links TRBV6-5 to TRBJ1-1, with D perhaps TRBD1 (5 bases). Germline CDR1 reads MNHEY; CDR2 reads SVGAGI. V lost 3 bases to trimming and J lost 1 base, with 6 bases between them. This CDR3 region has 13 residues. The CDR3 DNA reads as TGTGCCAGCAGTTATACAGGGAACACTGAAGCTTTCTTT. The encoded protein is CASSYTGNTEAFF.

The chain employs TRBV2 and TRBJ1-6, with D uncertain. Per germline, CDR1 SNHLY and CDR2 FYNNEI. This CDR3 is 15 amino acids long. Trimming removed 8 bases from V and 0 bases from J, with 11 bases in between. CDR3 residues: CASLLSSSYNSPLHF. In nucleotides, the CDR3 is TGTGCCAGCCTACTCTCGAGCTCCTATAATTCACCCCTCCACTTT.

The chain links TRBV29-1 to TRBJ2-7; 9 positions agree with TRBD1. This CDR3 region has 12 residues. CDR1 is SQVTM and CDR2 is ANQGSEA in the germline V gene. V lost 6 bases and J lost 6; bases outside the gene matches: 6. The CDR3 DNA reads as TGCAGCGTAACAGGGGGCATCGGCGAGCAGTACTTC. Protein sequence: CSVTGGIGEQYF.

The chain is built from TRBV5-1 and TRBJ1-1; 11 bases are a match to TRBD1. With 4 bases clipped from V and 0 bases from J, the junction kept 5 bases outside the gene matches. In germline, CDR1 is SGHRS, CDR2 YFSETQ. The CDR3 consists of 16 residues. Here the CDR3 reads CASSLGTGGMNTEAFF. The CDR3 nucleotides are TGCGCCAGCAGCCTCGGGACAGGGGGTATGAACACTGAAGCTTTCTTT.

Notes on this clone: The junction shows a germline mismatch at one end, possibly a read error. V and J are TRBV25-1 and TRBJ2-2; D is possibly TRBD1 (5 bases). This CDR3 has 12 residues. Germline V gives CDR1 MGHDK, CDR2 SYGVNS. This CDR3 reads CASAQGAGELFF. DNA for the CDR3: TGTGCCAGCGCTCAGGGCGCCGGAGAGCTGTTTTTT. The full variable domain, in which reference TRBV25-1 and TRBJ2-2 provide the parts outside the CDR3, is EADIYQTPRYLVIGTGKKITLECSQTMGHDKMYWYQQDPGMELHLIHYSYGVNSTEKGDLSSESTVSRIRTEHFPLTLESARPSHTSQYLCASAQGAGELFFGEGSRLTVL.

CDR3 sequence reads: CATSRAQVRAARKSPLHF. The CDR3, as DNA: TGTGCCACCAGCAGAGCTCAAGTTCGTGCGGCGAGGAAATCACCCCTCCACTTT. The V and J genes are TRBV15 and TRBJ1-6; no clear D gene. CDR1 is LNHNV and CDR2 is YYDKDF in the germline V gene (reference sequence). This CDR3 has 18 residues. The V end was cut by 1 base, the J end by 10 bases, with 23 bases between.

V and J are TRBV10-3 and TRBJ2-7, with 8 nucleotides matching TRBD2. The CDR3 runs to 15 residues. The germline CDR1 and CDR2 sequences are ENHRY and SYGVKD. The V gene end was trimmed by 7 bases and the J gene end by 2 bases; junction bases not matched to a gene: 10. CDR3 residues: CAITRGLAEAYEQYF. CDR3 in DNA: TGTGCCATCACCCGAGGACTAGCAGAGGCCTACGAGCAGTACTTC.

V is TRBV6-5 and J is TRBJ1-1, with TRBD1 identical over 10 bases. This CDR3 is 14 amino acids long. Germline assignment: CDR1 MNHEY and CDR2 SVGAGI. V trimming: 7 bases; J trimming: 11 bases; junction bases outside the gene matches: 13. CDR3 sequence reads: CASTHGGQGLWAFF. The DNA of the CDR3 is TGTGCCAGCACCCACGGGGGACAGGGGTTGTGGGCTTTCTTT.

About this clone itself: Other DNA sequences of this sample code for an identical CDR3. V gene TRBV29-1 combines with J gene TRBJ1-1; TRBD1 aligns across 10 bases. Germline CDR1 SQVTM, CDR2 ANQGSEA. V dropped 7 bases and J dropped 2; count of bases not matched to a gene: 4. This CDR3 is built from 13 residues. Here the CDR3 reads CSADRGQNTEAFF. The CDR3, as DNA: TGCAGCGCCGACAGGGGGCAAAACACTGAAGCTTTCTTT.

The chain is built from TRBV4-3 and TRBJ1-4, with D tentatively TRBD1 (6 bases). Germline V gives CDR1 LGHNA, CDR2 YSLEER. This CDR3 contains 15 residues. Trimming cost V 1 base and J 3 bases, with 9 bases left between them. The CDR3 loop reads CASSQVTGPNEKLFF. The CDR3 coding sequence is TGCGCCAGCAGCCAAGTAACAGGGCCTAATGAAAAACTGTTTTTT.

The chain has TRBV19 and TRBJ2-1, with 9 bases aligning to TRBD2. The CDR3 spans 15 residues. Germline values: CDR1 LNHDA, CDR2 SQIVND (reference sequence). V lost 5 bases and J lost 6; bases outside the gene matches: 8. The DNA of the CDR3 is TGTGCCAGTAGTCCCGGGACTAGCCCGACCAATGAGCAGTTCTTC. Its protein is CASSPGTSPTNEQFF.

The chain couples TRBV5-1 to TRBJ1-6; no definite D call. The ends were cut back, 6 bases at V and 5 bases at J, with 15 bases in the middle. Per the germline V gene, CDR1 is SGHRS and CDR2 is YFSETQ. The CDR3 loop spans 15 amino acids. This CDR3 is CASMADPLNNSPLHF. Written as DNA, the CDR3 is TGCGCCAGCATGGCAGATCCCCTGAATAATTCACCCCTCCACTTT.

The V gene is TRBV6-5, the J gene TRBJ2-1; 10 bases fit TRBD2. The CDR3 contains 14 residues. From germline, CDR1 is MNHEY and CDR2 SVGAGI. The ends lost 3 bases at V and 4 bases at J; junction bases unmatched: 0. The CDR3 region is CASSYSGRYNEQFF. Written as DNA, the CDR3 is TGTGCCAGCAGTTATAGCGGGAGGTACAATGAGCAGTTCTTC.

A word on this clone: Its ends do not fully match the called genes, so a read error is possible. The chain is built from TRBV9 and TRBJ2-3; 8 bases fit TRBD2. The CDR3 loop spans 17 amino acids. Germline lookup yields CDR1 SGDLS and CDR2 YYNGEE. The CDR3, as DNA: TGTGCCAGCAGCCACCCCAGGGGAGGACTAGCCACAGGTACGCAGTATTTT. Translation: CASSHPRGGLATGTQYF.

This chain uses TRBV30 with TRBJ2-3; D may correspond to TRBD1 or TRBD2 (6 bases each). CDR1 and CDR2 from the germline V gene are GTSNPN and SVGIG (reference sequence). This CDR3 comprises 13 residues. Trimming cost V 8 bases and J 2 bases, with 14 bases left between them. The CDR3 spells CAGGGTSTDTQYF. CDR3 coding DNA: TGTGCCGGAGGAGGGACATCCACAGATACGCAGTATTTT.

The chain couples TRBV9 to TRBJ2-5, with a weak D call TRBD2 (6 bases). This CDR3 region has 14 residues. Germline V gene data show CDR1 as SGDLS and CDR2 as YYNGEE. Trimming removed 0 bases at V and 11 bases at J, with 17 bases between. The chain's CDR3 is CASSVDNTGREQYF. The CDR3 nucleotides are TGTGCCAGCAGCGTAGATAACACGGGTCGGGAGCAGTACTTC.

V and J are TRBV6-2 or TRBV6-3 and TRBJ2-5; a weak D match, TRBD1 (6 bases). The length of the CDR3 is 15 residues. Trimming removed 2 bases at V and 1 base at J, with 11 bases between. Germline V CDR1 and CDR2: MNHEY, SVGEGT. CDR3 nucleotide sequence: TGTGCCAGCAGTTACGGGGCAGGGGCCCAAGAGACCCAGTACTTC. It is translated as CASSYGAGAQETQYF.

The chain couples TRBV5-6 to TRBJ1-5; D is uncertain. CDR3 size: 15 residues. The germline V gene encodes CDR1 SGHDT and CDR2 YYEEEE. Trimming left V 1 base short and J 2 bases short, with 10 bases between. CDR3 DNA: TGTGCCAGCAGCTTGTTGGCAGGCCGCAATCAGCCCCAGCATTTT. It specifies CASSLLAGRNQPQHF.

V usage is TRBV5-8 and J usage is TRBJ1-1; tentatively, D is TRBD1 (5 bases). CDR1 SGHTS and CDR2 YDEGEE come from the germline V gene. The CDR3 is 14 amino acids. V was cut by 0 bases and J by 2 bases, with 8 bases left in between. The CDR3 spells CASSLVGVNTEAFF. The DNA for the CDR3 is TGTGCCAGCAGCTTGGTAGGGGTTAACACTGAAGCTTTCTTT. The full variable domain, rest sourced from reference TRBV5-8 and TRBJ1-1, is EAGVTQSPTHLIKTRGQQATLRCSPISGHTSVYWYQQALGLGLQFLLWYDEGEERNRGNFPPRFSGRQFPNYSSELNVNALELEDSALYLCASSLVGVNTEAFFGQGTRLTVV.